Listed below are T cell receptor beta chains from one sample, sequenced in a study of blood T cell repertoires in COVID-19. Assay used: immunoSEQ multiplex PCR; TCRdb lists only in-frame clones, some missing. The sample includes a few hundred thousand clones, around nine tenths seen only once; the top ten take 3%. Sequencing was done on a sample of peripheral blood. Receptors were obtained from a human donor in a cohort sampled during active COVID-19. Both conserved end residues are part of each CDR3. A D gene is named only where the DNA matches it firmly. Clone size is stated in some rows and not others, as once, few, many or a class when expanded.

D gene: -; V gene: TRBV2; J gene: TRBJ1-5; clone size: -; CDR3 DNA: TGTGCCAGCCACAGGGAAAGAAATCAGCCCCAGCATTTT; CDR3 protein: CASHRERNQPQHF
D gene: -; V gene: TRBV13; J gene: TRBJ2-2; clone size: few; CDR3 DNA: TGTGCCAGCAGCCAAGATGGGGCCCTGGGGGGGGAGCTGTTTTTT; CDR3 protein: CASSQDGALGGELFF
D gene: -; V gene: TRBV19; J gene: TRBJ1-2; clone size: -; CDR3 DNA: TGTGCCAGTAGTAGTGGGACAGGCTACACCTTC; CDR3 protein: CASSSGTGYTF
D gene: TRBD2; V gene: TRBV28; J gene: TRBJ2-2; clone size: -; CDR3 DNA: TGTGCCAGCAGTCCATACTCCGGGACTAGCGGACTACTTGGGGAGCTGTTTTTT; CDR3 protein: CASSPYSGTSGLLGELFF
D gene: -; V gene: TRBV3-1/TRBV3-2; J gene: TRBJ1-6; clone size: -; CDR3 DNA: TGTGCCAGCAGCGCAACAGGGACTAGCTCCTATAATTCACCCCTCCACTTT; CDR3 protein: CASSATGTSSYNSPLHF
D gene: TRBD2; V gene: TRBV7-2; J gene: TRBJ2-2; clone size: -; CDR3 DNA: TGTGCCAGCCGGGAGGGGTCCTACACCGGGGAGCTGTTTTTT; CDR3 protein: CASREGSYTGELFF
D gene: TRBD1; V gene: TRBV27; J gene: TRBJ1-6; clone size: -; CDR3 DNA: TGTGCCAGCAGGGGACAGCTCTATAATTCACCCCTCCACTTT; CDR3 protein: CASRGQLYNSPLHF
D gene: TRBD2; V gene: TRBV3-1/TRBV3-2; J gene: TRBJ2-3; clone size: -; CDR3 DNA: TGTGCCAGCAGCCTTTCCATAATCGGACTAGCGGATCGTAGCACAGATACGCAGTATTTT; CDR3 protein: CASSLSIIGLADRSTDTQYF
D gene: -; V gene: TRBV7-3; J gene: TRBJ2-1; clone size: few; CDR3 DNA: TGTGCCAGCAGCTTAAACGGGGGGCCGTACAATGAGCAGTTCTTC; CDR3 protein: CASSLNGGPYNEQFF
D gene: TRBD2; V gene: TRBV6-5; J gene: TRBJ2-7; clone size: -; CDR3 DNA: TGTGCCAGCAAAGGGGAGGGATGGTCCTACGAGCAGTACTTC; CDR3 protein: CASKGEGWSYEQYF
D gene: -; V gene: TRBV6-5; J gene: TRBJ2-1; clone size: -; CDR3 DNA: TGTGCCAGCAGTTACGACGGCGGGAACAATGAGCAGTTCTTC; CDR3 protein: CASSYDGGNNEQFF
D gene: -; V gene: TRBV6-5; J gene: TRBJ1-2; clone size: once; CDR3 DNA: TGTGCCAGCAGGGGGGGGCCCGTCTATGGCTACACCTTC; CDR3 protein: CASRGGPVYGYTF
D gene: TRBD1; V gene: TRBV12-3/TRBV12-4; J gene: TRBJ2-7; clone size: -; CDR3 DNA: TGTGCCAGCAGCCTAAGACAGGGGGGCGAGCAGTACTTC; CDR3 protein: CASSLRQGGEQYF
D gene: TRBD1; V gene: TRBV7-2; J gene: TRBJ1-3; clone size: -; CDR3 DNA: TGTGCCAGCAGCTTATCGGGACAGAACTCTGGAAACACCATATATTTT; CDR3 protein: CASSLSGQNSGNTIYF
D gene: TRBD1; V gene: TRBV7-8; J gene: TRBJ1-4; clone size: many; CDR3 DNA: TGTGCCAGCAGCTTAGCCCAGACAGGGGGAAGTGAAAAACTGTTTTTT; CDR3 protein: CASSLAQTGGSEKLFF
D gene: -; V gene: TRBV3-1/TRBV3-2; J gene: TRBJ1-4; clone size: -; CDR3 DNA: TGTGCCAGCAGCCAAGAATCAGAACTGTTTTTT; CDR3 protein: CASSQESELFF
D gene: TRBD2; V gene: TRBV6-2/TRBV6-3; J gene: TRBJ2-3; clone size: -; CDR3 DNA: TGTGCCAGCAGTTACGCGAGTGCGATCGGCGGGAGTTGGGCAGATACGCAGTATTTT; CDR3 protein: CASSYASAIGGSWADTQYF
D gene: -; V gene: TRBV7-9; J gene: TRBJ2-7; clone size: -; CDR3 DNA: TGTGCCAGCAGCTTAGCGCAGGGGGAGCAGTACTTC; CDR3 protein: CASSLAQGEQYF
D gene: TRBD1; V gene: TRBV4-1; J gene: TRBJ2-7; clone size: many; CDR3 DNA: TGCGCCAGCTCCCGGGACAGGGGACCCTACGAGCAGTACTTC; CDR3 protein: CASSRDRGPYEQYF
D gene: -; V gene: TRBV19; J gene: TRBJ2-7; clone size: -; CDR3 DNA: TGTGCCAGTGCACAGCCTGGAACCTACGAGCAGTACTTC; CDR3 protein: CASAQPGTYEQYF
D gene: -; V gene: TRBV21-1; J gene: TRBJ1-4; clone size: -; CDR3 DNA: TGTGCCAGCAGCAACGAGTTGAAAAAACTGTTTTTT; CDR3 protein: CASSNELKKLFF
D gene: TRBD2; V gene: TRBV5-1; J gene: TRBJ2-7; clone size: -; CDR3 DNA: TGCGCCAGCAGCTTGGGGGGAGGGAGCTCCTACGAGCAGTACTTC; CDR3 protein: CASSLGGGSSYEQYF
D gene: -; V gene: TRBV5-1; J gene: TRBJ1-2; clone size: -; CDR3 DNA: TGCGCCAGCAGCTTGGATCGGGGTAACTATGGCTACACCTTC; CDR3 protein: CASSLDRGNYGYTF
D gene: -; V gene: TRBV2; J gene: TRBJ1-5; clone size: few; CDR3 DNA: TGTGCCAGCAGTGAGGGTCCGGGACAATTGCCCCAGCATTTT; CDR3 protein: CASSEGPGQLPQHF
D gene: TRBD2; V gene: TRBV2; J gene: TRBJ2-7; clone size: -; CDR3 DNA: TGTGCCAGCAGTACCGGGACTAGCGGATACGAGCAGTACTTC; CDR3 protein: CASSTGTSGYEQYF
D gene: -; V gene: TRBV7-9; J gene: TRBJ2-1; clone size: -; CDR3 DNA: TGTGCCAGCAGACCAACGGGTCTAGTGGTCGAGCAGTTCTTC; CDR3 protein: CASRPTGLVVEQFF
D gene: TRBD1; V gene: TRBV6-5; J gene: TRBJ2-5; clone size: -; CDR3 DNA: TGTGCCAGCAGTCCAAGGACAGGGAGAGAGACCCAGTACTTC; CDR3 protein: CASSPRTGRETQYF
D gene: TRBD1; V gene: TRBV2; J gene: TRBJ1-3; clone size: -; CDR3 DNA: TGTGCCAGCAGTACGGGGACAGGGGCTTCTTTATCCATATATTTT; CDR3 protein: CASSTGTGASLSIYF
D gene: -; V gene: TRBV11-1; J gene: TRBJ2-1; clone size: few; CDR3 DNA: TGTGCCAGCACCCCTAGGTCCGGGGGGCACAACAATGAGCAGTTCTTC; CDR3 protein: CASTPRSGGHNNEQFF
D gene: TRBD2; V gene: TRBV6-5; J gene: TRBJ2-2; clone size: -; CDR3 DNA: TGTGCCAGCAGTTACTCTTGGGGGGGTGACGGGGAGCTGTTTTTT; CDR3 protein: CASSYSWGGDGELFF
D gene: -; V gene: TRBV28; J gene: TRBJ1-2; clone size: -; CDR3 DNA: TGTGCCAGCGGACATGGGGTGGAGCGTGGCTACACCTTC; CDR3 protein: CASGHGVERGYTF
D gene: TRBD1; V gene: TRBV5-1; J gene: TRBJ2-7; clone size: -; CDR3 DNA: TGCGCCAGCAGCTTGAGTGGGACAGGGGGTAACTACGAGCAGTACTTC; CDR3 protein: CASSLSGTGGNYEQYF
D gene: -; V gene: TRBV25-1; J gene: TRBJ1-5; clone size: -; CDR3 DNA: TGTGCCAGCAGTGAAAGGGAGAATCAGCCCCAGCATTTT; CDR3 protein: CASSERENQPQHF
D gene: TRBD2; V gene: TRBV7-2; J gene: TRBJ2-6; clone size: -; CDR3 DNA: TGTGCCAGCAGCTCGGGACTAGCGGGAGCTGGGGCCAACGTCCTGACTTTC; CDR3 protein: CASSSGLAGAGANVLTF
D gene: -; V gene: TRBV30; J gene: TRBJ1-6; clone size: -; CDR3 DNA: TGTGCCTGGGGAGTACAGGGATCTATACCCCTCCACTTT; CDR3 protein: CAWGVQGSIPLHF
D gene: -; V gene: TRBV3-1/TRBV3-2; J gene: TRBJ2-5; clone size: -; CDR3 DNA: TGTGCCAGCAGCCAACCTCGGACTACCCAGTACTTC; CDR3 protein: CASSQPRTTQYF
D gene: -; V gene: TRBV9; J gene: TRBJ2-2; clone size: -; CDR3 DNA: TGTGCCAGCAGCGTAGCCCTCGGTACCGGGGAGCTGTTTTTT; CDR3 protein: CASSVALGTGELFF
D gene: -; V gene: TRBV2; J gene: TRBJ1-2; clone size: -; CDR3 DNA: TGTGCCAGCACCTTACAGGGTTATGGCTACACCTTC; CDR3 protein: CASTLQGYGYTF
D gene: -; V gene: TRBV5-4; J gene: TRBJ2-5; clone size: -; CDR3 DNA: TGTGCCAGCAGCTTGGGATCCCCGGAGGAGACCCAGTACTTC; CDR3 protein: CASSLGSPEETQYF
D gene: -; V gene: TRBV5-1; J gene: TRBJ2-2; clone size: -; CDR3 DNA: TGCGCCAGCGCCGTGGAGGGGCTACGGTCCTCCGGGGAGCTGTTTTTT; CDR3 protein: CASAVEGLRSSGELFF
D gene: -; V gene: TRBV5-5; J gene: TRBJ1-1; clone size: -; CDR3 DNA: TGTGCCAGCAGCTTAGGCCGGGTTTCGGTGAACACTGAAGCTTTCTTT; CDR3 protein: CASSLGRVSVNTEAFF
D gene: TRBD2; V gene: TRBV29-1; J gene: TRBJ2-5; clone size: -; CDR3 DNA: TGCAGCGGTTCCCAAGCGGGGTCCCAAGAGACCCAGTACTTC; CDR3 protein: CSGSQAGSQETQYF